Sequencing of this T cell receptor (beta chain) was carried out in a study of blood T cell repertoires in COVID-19. Data came from immunoSEQ multiplex PCR; TCRdb stores just in-frame clones and leaves some out. The data hold 160,000 or so clones, with roughly 87% observed a single time. The sequencing input was peripheral blood. The receptor was derived from a woman between 50 and 59 years old with acute or convalescent COVID-19.

In nucleotides, the CDR3 is TGTGCCAGCAGCCAAGGGGGGGGGCACCCTGGGGATGAGCAGTTCTTC. It specifies CASSQGGGHPGDEQFF. This chain uses TRBV3-1 (or the pseudogene TRBV3-2) with TRBJ2-1, with TRBD2 as a possible D gene (7 bases). There are 16 residues in the CDR3. The germline V gene has CDR1 LGHDT and CDR2 YNNKEL (reference sequence). Deletions cut 1 base from V and 8 bases from J, with 18 bases between.